The 27 T cell receptor beta chains presented below share a single source sample, sequenced in a study of CD8 T cells in ankylosing spondylitis. Via MiXCR, TCRdb re-called the 5' RACE reads, giving one row per CDR3 protein. The table has around 340,000 distinct CDR3 sequences, 14% to 15% seen once. Sequenced sample: blood, either unsorted or a sorted T cell fraction (not recorded which). Source of these receptors: a male donor with ankylosing spondylitis or in good health (not recorded which).

The chain recombines TRBV4-1 with TRBJ2-1, with TRBD2 matching 8 bases. The germline V gene has CDR1 MGHRA and CDR2 YSYEKL. Trimming at V came to 0 bases and at J to 9 bases, leaving 13 bases not matched to a gene. The CDR3 is 17 amino acids. CDR3 sequence (DNA): TGCGCCAGCAGCCAAGATCGCGGGGCCCTTGCGGGGGGTGAGCAGTTCTTC. It yields the protein CASSQDRGALAGGEQFF.

This clonotype was seen at least ten times. This chain connects TRBV7-6 to TRBJ2-3, with D unclear. Per the germline V gene, CDR1 is SGHVS and CDR2 is FNYEAQ. Deletions cut 5 bases from V and 2 bases from J, with 8 bases between. The length of the CDR3 is 13 residues. Here the CDR3 DNA reads TGTGCCAGCAGCCTTGCTTTCACAGATACGCAGTATTTT. Protein: CASSLAFTDTQYF.

The V and J genes are TRBV20-1 and TRBJ2-7; 7 nucleotides match TRBD1. The length of the CDR3 is 16 residues. Germline CDR1 is DFQATT and CDR2 is SNEGSKA (reference sequence). The V gene end was trimmed by 0 bases and the J gene end by 0 bases; junction bases not matched to a gene: 8. Here the CDR3 DNA reads TGCAGTGCTAGAGATAAAAGGGGGCTCAGCTCCTACGAGCAGTACTTC. It translates to CSARDKRGLSSYEQYF.

This clonotype was seen more than once but under ten times. This chain joins TRBV21-1 and TRBJ2-2; the table's D gene call, TRBD2, was not cross checked with the DNA. TRBV21-1 is a documented pseudogene. The CDR3 runs 17 residues. The CDR3 nucleotides are TGTGCCAGCAGCAAAATAAGCGGGGGGCCGAACACCGGGGAGCTGTTTTTT. As protein: CASSKISGGPNTGELFF.

The V call is TRBV7-2, the J call TRBJ1-1; D gene ambiguous. The CDR3 covers 13 residues. Germline V gives CDR1 SGHTA, CDR2 FQGNSA. V lost 4 bases and J lost 6, with 12 bases in between. In DNA, the CDR3 is TGTGCCAGCAGCTCAGATGCGTACTCTGAAGCTTTCTTT. The encoded protein is CASSSDAYSEAFF.

The J gene is TRBJ2-7, the V gene TRBV20-1; D gene unclear. The CDR3 spans 11 residues. From germline, CDR1 is DFQATT and CDR2 SNEGSKA (reference sequence). Trimming removed 4 bases at V and 2 bases at J, with 6 bases between. CDR3 sequence reads: CSAKSAYEQYF. The CDR3 region has the DNA TGCAGTGCTAAGTCAGCCTACGAGCAGTACTTC.

This clonotype was observed at least ten times. The rearrangement joins TRBV12-3 or TRBV12-4 to TRBJ1-5, with D tentatively TRBD1 (6 bases). The V end was cut by 8 bases, the J end by 5 bases, with 13 bases between. The CDR3 is 13 amino acids. The CDR3 region has the DNA TGTGCCAGCCGTACAGGGTCCGATCAGCCCCAGCATTTT. It encodes CASRTGSDQPQHF.

Ten or more counts support this clonotype. The chain combines TRBV5-6 with TRBJ1-3; 8 bases match TRBD1. This CDR3 region has 18 residues. The trim removed 4 bases at V and 2 bases at J, leaving 14 bases unmatched. The germline gives CDR1 SGHDT, CDR2 YYEEEE. The CDR3 is CASSIHPGQDPTGNTIYF. CDR3 DNA: TGTGCCAGCAGCATTCATCCGGGACAGGATCCCACTGGAAACACCATATATTTT. Combining the CDR3 with reference TRBV5-6 and TRBJ1-3 gives the whole variable domain DAGVTQSPTHLIKTRGQQVTLRCSPKSGHDTVSWYQQALGQGPQFIFQYYEEEERQRGNFPDRFSGHQFPNYSSELNVNALLLGDSALYLCASSIHPGQDPTGNTIYFGEGSWLTVV.

J is TRBJ2-1 and V is TRBV5-1; TRBD2 might be the D (5 bases). Germline CDR1 and CDR2: SGHRS and YFSETQ. This CDR3 contains 13 residues. V was clipped by 2 bases and J by 6 bases, with 9 bases between them. The CDR3 coding sequence is TGCGCCAGCAGCTTCGCTAGCAGCAATGAGCAGTTCTTC. Its protein is CASSFASSNEQFF.

V usage is TRBV5-1 and J usage is TRBJ1-1, with D hard to call. Germline loops: CDR1 SGHRS, CDR2 YFSETQ. The CDR3 has 13 residues. The ends were cut back, 0 bases at V and 4 bases at J, with 7 bases in the middle. CDR3 sequence (DNA): TGCGCCAGCAGCTTGGCGCTCCGCACTGAAGCTTTCTTT. This codes for CASSLALRTEAFF.

The chain links TRBV12-3 or TRBV12-4 to TRBJ1-1; TRBD1 matches at 7 bases. The CDR3 totals 15 residues. With 6 bases clipped from V and 1 base from J, the junction kept 8 bases outside the gene matches. The CDR3 loop reads CASSRTGFRNTEAFF. CDR3 DNA: TGTGCCAGCAGCAGGACAGGATTCAGGAACACTGAAGCTTTCTTT.

V usage is TRBV30 and J usage is TRBJ2-7; TRBD1 matches at 7 bases. Per germline, CDR1 GTSNPN and CDR2 SVGIG (reference sequence). V shed 7 bases and J 5 bases; nucleotides not matched to a gene: 11. The length of the CDR3 is 13 residues. The CDR3 coding sequence is TGTGCCTTCCAGAGAGAACAGGGGAACGAGCAGTACTTC. Its translation: CAFQREQGNEQYF.

CDR3 region: CASSQVFAGTRTTGELFF. CDR3 nucleotide sequence: TGTGCCAGCAGCCAAGTTTTCGCGGGGACTAGAACGACCGGGGAGCTGTTTTTT. The V and J genes are TRBV3-1 and TRBJ2-2, with 8 bases that match TRBD2. There are 18 residues in the CDR3. Germline V gene data show CDR1 as LGHDT and CDR2 as YNNKEL (reference sequence). The trim removed 1 base at V and 5 bases at J, leaving 12 bases unmatched.

The rearrangement joins TRBV19 to TRBJ2-2, with 13 nucleotides matching TRBD2. Germline V gives CDR1 LNHDA, CDR2 SQIVND (reference sequence). V trimming: 5 bases; J trimming: 1 base; junction bases outside the gene matches: 4. This CDR3 comprises 17 residues. CDR3 nucleotides: TGTGCCAGTAGTCGTCGGACTAGCGGGAGGAACACCGGGGAGCTGTTTTTT. Translated: CASSRRTSGRNTGELFF.

This clonotype was recorded a few times. The CDR3 here is CASSQDLGGNYGYTF. The DNA of the CDR3 is TGTGCCAGCAGCCAAGATCTGGGCGGAAACTATGGCTACACCTTC. The V and J genes are TRBV3-1 and TRBJ1-2; the D is unclear. CDR3 length: 15 residues. V lost 0 bases and J lost 2, with 10 bases in between. Germline V lookup: CDR1 LGHDT, CDR2 YNNKEL (reference sequence).

This chain connects TRBV20-1 to TRBJ2-1, with 10 bases fitting TRBD2. This CDR3 has 16 residues. From germline, CDR1 is DFQATT and CDR2 SNEGSKA (reference sequence). V lost 3 bases to trimming and J lost 8 bases; unmatched junction nucleotides: 13. The CDR3 nucleotides are TGCAGTGCTAGGGGGGCCCTAGCGGGAGACCTCGATGAGCAGTTCTTC. Encoded protein: CSARGALAGDLDEQFF.

This clonotype was seen only a few times. The chain uses TRBV20-1 and TRBJ1-6, with D uncertain. CDR1 and CDR2 from the germline V gene are DFQATT and SNEGSKA (reference sequence). The V and J ends lost 2 bases and 5 bases respectively, with 7 bases between them. The CDR3 is made up of 13 amino acids. The CDR3 region has the DNA TGCAGTGCTAGAAGCTGGGATAATTCACCCCTCCACTTT. Translated, it gives CSARSWDNSPLHF.

This chain links TRBV3-1 with TRBJ2-2, with TRBD2 matching over 11 bases. V was pared by 0 bases and J by 6 bases, with 6 bases of the junction left unmatched. The CDR3 is made up of 17 amino acids. Germline loops: CDR1 LGHDT, CDR2 YNNKEL (reference sequence). The CDR3 spells CASSQDPPSGRPGELFF. The CDR3 DNA sequence: TGTGCCAGCAGCCAAGATCCCCCTAGCGGGAGGCCCGGGGAGCTGTTTTTT.

V usage is TRBV4-1 and J usage is TRBJ2-7, with D possibly being TRBD1 or TRBD2 (5 bases each). This CDR3 spans 15 amino acids. With 4 bases removed from V and 0 bases from J, the gap between germline ends came to 13 bases. In germline, CDR1 is MGHRA, CDR2 YSYEKL. The DNA of the CDR3 is TGCGCCAGCAGCCGCAGCCCAGGGACCTCCTACGAGCAGTACTTC. Its translation is CASSRSPGTSYEQYF.

The rearrangement joins TRBV20-1 to TRBJ2-1, with a tentative D call TRBD2 (6 bases). Trimming removed 5 bases from V and 6 bases from J, with 20 bases in between. The CDR3 is made up of 15 amino acids. Germline V gene data show CDR1 as DFQATT and CDR2 as SNEGSKA (reference sequence). The CDR3 region has the DNA TGCAGTGCTCTCCCCTGGGTGGGAGGCATCAATGAGCAGTTCTTC. Encoded protein: CSALPWVGGINEQFF.

This clonotype was detected a few times. V gene TRBV10-3 combines with J gene TRBJ1-1; D unclear. CDR3 length: 16 residues. Germline-derived CDR1 and CDR2 are ENHRY and SYGVKD. V gave up 0 bases and J gave up 2 bases, with 13 bases separating them. CDR3 region: CAISESTGRGNTEAFF. The CDR3 nucleotides are TGTGCCATCAGTGAGTCGACGGGGAGAGGTAACACTGAAGCTTTCTTT.

The chain links TRBV27 to TRBJ2-6; D gene uncertain. The CDR3 totals 17 residues. The germline gives CDR1 MNHEY, CDR2 SMNVEV (reference sequence). V was clipped by 1 base and J by 0 bases, with 10 bases between them. CDR3 DNA sequence: TGTGCCAGCAGTTTATTAGGCAAAAGCTCTGGGGCCAACGTCCTGACTTTC. Its protein is CASSLLGKSSGANVLTF. Full variable domain (missing parts from reference TRBV27 and TRBJ2-6): EAQVTQNPRYLITVTGKKLTVTCSQNMNHEYMSWYRQDPGLGLRQIYYSMNVEVTDKGDVPEGYKVSRKEKRNFPLILESPSPNQTSLYFCASSLLGKSSGANVLTFGAGSRLTVL.

This clonotype showed up many times. This rearrangement joins TRBV5-5 to TRBJ2-1, with TRBD2 matching over 11 bases. This CDR3 has 17 amino acids. Germline CDR1 SGHKS, CDR2 YYEKEE (reference sequence). V trimming: 5 bases; J trimming: 0 bases; junction bases outside the gene matches: 7. The DNA of the CDR3 is TGTGCCAGCAGACCGGGACTAGCGGTCAACTCCTACAATGAGCAGTTCTTC. It is translated as CASRPGLAVNSYNEQFF.

This clonotype was observed many times. The chain employs TRBV2 and TRBJ2-1; tentative D call: TRBD1 (5 bases). V gave up 5 bases and J gave up 6 bases, with 14 bases separating them. The CDR3 spans 14 residues. Germline V gives CDR1 SNHLY, CDR2 FYNNEI. The CDR3 coding sequence is TGTGCCAGCAGTTTCCTATGGGGCGGCAATGAGCAGTTCTTC. Its protein is CASSFLWGGNEQFF.

This chain links TRBV5-6 with TRBJ1-4; D gene unclear. Per germline, CDR1 SGHDT and CDR2 YYEEEE. Between the trimmed V and J ends, which lost 0 bases and 1 base, there was a span of 7 bases. The CDR3 length is 15 residues. The CDR3 DNA follows: TGTGCCAGCAGCTTGGGAGGACTAACTAATGAAAAACTGTTTTTT. Its translation is CASSLGGLTNEKLFF. The full variable domain, rest sourced from reference TRBV5-6 and TRBJ1-4, is DAGVTQSPTHLIKTRGQQVTLRCSPKSGHDTVSWYQQALGQGPQFIFQYYEEEERQRGNFPDRFSGHQFPNYSSELNVNALLLGDSALYLCASSLGGLTNEKLFFGSGTQLSVL.

CDR3 sequence (DNA): TGTGCCAGCAGCGTAGGCGGGAGTGGGGAGACCCAGTACTTC. It translates to CASSVGGSGETQYF. The chain has TRBV9 and TRBJ2-5; 7 bases line up with TRBD2. Germline V gives CDR1 SGDLS, CDR2 YYNGEE. Trimming cost V 0 bases and J 5 bases; bases outside gene matches: 4. This CDR3 has 14 residues.

The CDR3 nucleotides read TGCGCCAGCAGCAGCGCGAGTGCGGACCGTGACAAGCAGTACTTC. The encoded protein is CASSSASADRDKQYF. The chain employs TRBV4-1 and TRBJ2-7, with D hard to call. The CDR3 has 15 amino acids. V lost 5 bases to trimming and J lost 8 bases, with 22 bases between them. The V gene's germline CDR1 is MGHRA and CDR2 YSYEKL.